The 26 T cell receptor beta chains below all came from one sample that was sequenced in a study of OX40 agonist ivuxolimab in advanced cancers. Assay: immunoSEQ multiplex PCR; the TCRdb copy retains only in-frame clones and omits some. The table includes over 70,000 clones, roughly 88% detected once. Sequencing was performed on CD4+ or CD8+ T cells sorted from blood, taken in a trial of the OX40 agonist ivuxolimab. Receptors were obtained from an adult with an advanced solid tumor such as melanoma, head and neck, liver or kidney cancer.

V is TRBV18 and J is TRBJ2-7, with D possibly called TRBD1 or TRBD2 (6 bases each). The CDR3 totals 15 residues. V was shortened by 2 bases and J by 4 bases, with 15 bases between the two germline ends. CDR1 is KGHSH and CDR2 is LQKENI in the germline V gene. In nucleotides, the CDR3 is TGTGCCAGCTCACCAGTATCCGGGGGCAGTTACGAGCAGTACTTC. This translates into CASSPVSGGSYEQYF.

This rearrangement joins TRBV6-1 to TRBJ2-2; D is unclear. Germline V gene data show CDR1 as MNHNS and CDR2 as SASEGT. CDR3 length equals 14 residues. The V end was cut by 7 bases, the J end by 4 bases, with 13 bases between. CDR3 bases: TGTGCCAGCACGGAAGGCGTTCCCACCGGGGAGCTGTTTTTT. Translation: CASTEGVPTGELFF.

The chain couples TRBV7-2 to TRBJ2-2; no reliable D call. The ends were cut back, 1 base at V and 2 bases at J, with 11 bases in the middle. Germline CDR1 is SGHTA and CDR2 is FQGNSA. The CDR3 runs 16 residues. The CDR3 sequence: CASSLGVTLNTGELFF. DNA for the CDR3: TGTGCCAGCAGCTTAGGGGTCACTTTAAACACCGGGGAGCTGTTTTTT.

The chain joins TRBV6-1 to TRBJ2-7; TRBD1 might be the D (6 bases). The CDR3 is 13 amino acids. V lost 6 bases and J lost 3, with 12 bases in between. Germline assignment: CDR1 MNHNS and CDR2 SASEGT. The CDR3 sequence: CASSLTGYYEQYF. CDR3 bases: TGTGCCAGCAGCCTAACAGGGTACTACGAGCAGTACTTC.

The chain recombines TRBV7-2 with TRBJ2-3; 9 bases align to TRBD2. There are 14 residues in the CDR3. CDR1 is SGHTA, CDR2 FQGNSA, per germline. The J segment lost 0 bases and the V segment lost 6 bases, leaving 1 base of the junction unmatched. CDR3 sequence: CASRGLASTDTQYF. DNA of the CDR3: TGTGCCAGCAGAGGACTAGCGAGCACAGATACGCAGTATTTT.

This clone showed up just once. This chain links TRBV7-9 with TRBJ1-4, with D possibly matching TRBD1 (5 bases). This CDR3 spans 14 amino acids. The V gene's germline CDR1 is SEHNR and CDR2 FQNEAQ (reference sequence). V gave up 4 bases and J gave up 3 bases, with 9 bases separating them. The DNA of the CDR3 is TGTGCCAGCAGCTCGGGGGGGTCTAATGAAAAACTGTTTTTT. Amino acid sequence: CASSSGGSNEKLFF.

The gene calls are TRBV7-2 and TRBJ1-2; D call uncertain. The V end lost 1 base, the J end lost 5 bases, and 5 bases lay between the germline ends. CDR1 and CDR2 from the germline V gene are SGHTA and FQGNSA. The CDR3 totals 12 residues. DNA for the CDR3: TGTGCCAGCAGCTTAGTTGGGTATGGCTACACCTTC. Residues: CASSLVGYGYTF.

This chain joins TRBV28 and TRBJ2-1; 7 bases fit TRBD2. V lost 7 bases, J lost 1 base, and 7 bases stayed unmatched. The CDR3 runs to 15 residues. Germline V lookup: CDR1 MDHEN, CDR2 SYDVKM. CDR3 loop: CASIGFGRSYNEQFF. CDR3 sequence (DNA): TGTGCCAGCATCGGCTTCGGGAGGTCCTACAATGAGCAGTTCTTC.

CDR3 in DNA: TGCAGCGTTGAACAGAACCAAGAGACCCAGTACTTC. Protein: CSVEQNQETQYF. V is TRBV29-1 and J is TRBJ2-5; D call uncertain. CDR3 length: 12 residues. Trimming stripped 2 bases from V and 0 bases from J, with 4 bases between. CDR1 and CDR2 from the germline V gene are SQVTM and ANQGSEA.

The rearrangement joins TRBV6-5 to TRBJ2-5; 8 bases match TRBD2. Looked up from germline, CDR1 is MNHEY and CDR2 is SVGAGI. The CDR3 is made up of 15 amino acids. With 5 bases clipped from V and 3 bases from J, the junction kept 8 bases outside the gene matches. The CDR3 spells CASSRGAGREETQYF. The CDR3 DNA reads TGTGCCAGCAGTAGGGGGGCCGGGAGGGAAGAGACCCAGTACTTC.

The chain couples TRBV28 to TRBJ2-3; no definite D call. The CDR3 loop spans 13 amino acids. Trimming removed 4 bases at V and 1 base at J, with 6 bases between. CDR1 and CDR2 from the germline V gene are MDHEN and SYDVKM. Here the CDR3 reads CASSSGGTDTQYF. The CDR3 bases are TGTGCCAGCAGTTCCGGAGGCACAGATACGCAGTATTTT.

This clone came up once. The rearrangement links TRBV4-3 to TRBJ2-3; 7 nucleotides line up with TRBD2. The CDR3 loop spans 17 amino acids. V lost 4 bases, J lost 5 bases, and 15 bases stayed unmatched. Per the germline V gene, CDR1 is LGHNA and CDR2 is YSLEER. This CDR3 reads CASSPHAGGRGVDTQYF. For the CDR3, the DNA is TGCGCCAGCAGCCCCCACGCGGGCGGGAGAGGGGTAGATACGCAGTATTTT.

The chain employs TRBV7-9 and TRBJ2-5, with TRBD2 as a possible D gene (6 bases). Trimming took 5 bases from V and 5 from J, leaving 15 bases between them. CDR3 length: 14 amino acids. CDR1 and CDR2 from the germline V gene are SEHNR and FQNEAQ (reference sequence). Here the CDR3 DNA reads TGTGCCAGCAGCAGCGGTGGGAGGCTGGAGACCCAGTACTTC. Its translation: CASSSGGRLETQYF.

The CDR3 sequence: CASSPHGGNYGYTF. CDR3 DNA: TGTGCCAGCAGCCCCCACGGAGGTAACTATGGCTACACCTTC. The gene calls are TRBV28 and TRBJ1-2; no clear D gene. The CDR3 spans 14 residues. From germline, CDR1 is MDHEN and CDR2 SYDVKM. The germline V and J ends were trimmed by 6 bases and 1 base, with 12 bases remaining between them.

This chain links TRBV7-3 with TRBJ2-1; D may be TRBD1 or TRBD2 (6 bases each). With 0 bases removed from V and 5 bases from J, the gap between germline ends came to 17 bases. Germline V gene data show CDR1 as SGHTA and CDR2 as FQGTGA. CDR3 length: 17 residues. The CDR3 DNA sequence: TGTGCCAGCAGCTTAACGTTAAGGGGGGCAGGGAACAATGAGCAGTTCTTC. Protein product: CASSLTLRGAGNNEQFF.

The chain's CDR3 is CASSPWGSIYNEQFF. The CDR3 DNA reads as TGTGCCAGCAGCCCCTGGGGGTCCATTTACAATGAGCAGTTCTTC. The J gene is TRBJ2-1, the V gene TRBV5-6; D might be TRBD1 or TRBD2, each matching 5 bases. In germline, CDR1 is SGHDT, CDR2 YYEEEE. V lost 4 bases to trimming and J lost 4 bases, with 15 bases between them. The CDR3 covers 15 residues.

The rearrangement links TRBV7-2 to TRBJ2-2; D gene ambiguous. With 7 bases removed from V and 2 bases from J, the gap between germline ends came to 11 bases. The CDR3 is 14 amino acids. Germline V gives CDR1 SGHTA, CDR2 FQGNSA. The DNA for the CDR3 is TGTGCCAGCACCCACCAATCAAACACCGGGGAGCTGTTTTTT. Translating it yields CASTHQSNTGELFF.

The chain combines TRBV4-2 with TRBJ1-4; a weak D match, TRBD1 (6 bases). The CDR3 is 17 amino acids. From germline, CDR1 is LGHNA and CDR2 YNFKEQ. V was pared by 1 base and J by 0 bases, with 12 bases between. CDR3 in amino acids: CASSQVSQGATNEKLFF. The CDR3 nucleotides are TGTGCCAGCAGCCAAGTTTCACAGGGCGCAACTAATGAAAAACTGTTTTTT.

A note on this clone: The same CDR3 also results from other DNA sequences found in this sample. V usage is TRBV6-5 and J usage is TRBJ1-5; D ambiguous. CDR1 MNHEY and CDR2 SVGAGI come from the germline V gene. The CDR3 contains 14 residues. V was cut by 2 bases and J by 4 bases, with 9 bases left in between. In DNA, the CDR3 is TGTGCCAGCAGTTACGGCAGGAAAAATCAGCCCCAGCATTTT. It translates to CASSYGRKNQPQHF.

The rearrangement joins TRBV19 to TRBJ2-6; tentative D call: TRBD1 (6 bases). The CDR3 contains 14 residues. The germline V gene encodes CDR1 LNHDA and CDR2 SQIVND (reference sequence). V dropped 9 bases and J dropped 1 base, with 10 bases sitting between them. CDR3 in amino acids: CASNRDSGANVLTF. CDR3 in DNA: TGTGCCAGCAACAGGGATTCTGGGGCCAACGTCCTGACTTTC.

In this sample, this clone turned up once. J is TRBJ2-1 and V is TRBV9, with D possibly TRBD1 on 7 matching bases. The length of the CDR3 is 14 residues. Trimming stripped 0 bases from V and 8 bases from J, with 12 bases between. CDR1 is SGDLS, CDR2 YYNGEE, per germline. This CDR3 is CASSVGWRGHEQFF. The CDR3, as DNA: TGTGCCAGCAGCGTAGGGTGGAGGGGGCATGAGCAGTTCTTC.

The chain employs TRBV15 and TRBJ2-6, with a weak D call TRBD1 (5 bases). Looked up from germline, CDR1 is LNHNV and CDR2 is YYDKDF (reference sequence). V lost 1 base to trimming and J lost 4 bases, with 17 bases between them. The CDR3 contains 18 residues. The CDR3 loop is CATSRGGVIGTGANVLTF. CDR3 bases: TGTGCCACCAGCAGAGGGGGCGTCATCGGCACCGGGGCCAACGTCCTGACTTTC.

The chain employs TRBV9 and TRBJ1-1; the D gene is possibly TRBD1 (5 bases). This CDR3 has 15 amino acids. Germline lookup yields CDR1 SGDLS and CDR2 YYNGEE. Deletions cut 4 bases from V and 6 bases from J, with 19 bases between. CDR3 residues: CASSNGYQETAEAFF. In nucleotides, the CDR3 is TGTGCCAGCAGCAACGGATACCAGGAGACAGCTGAAGCTTTCTTT.

This rearrangement joins TRBV9 to TRBJ1-1; the D gene is possibly TRBD1 (5 bases). The V end lost 0 bases, the J end lost 5 bases, and 14 bases lay between the germline ends. CDR1 and CDR2 (germline): SGDLS, YYNGEE. The CDR3 runs to 15 residues. The CDR3 loop reads CASSVDGGWGTEAFF. CDR3 in DNA: TGTGCCAGCAGCGTAGATGGGGGATGGGGGACTGAAGCTTTCTTT.

This chain links TRBV9 with TRBJ2-1, with 14 bases lining up with TRBD2. Germline V CDR1 and CDR2: SGDLS, YYNGEE. V trimming: 0 bases; J trimming: 0 bases; junction bases outside the gene matches: 8. The CDR3 is 20 residues long. CDR3 sequence: CASSVGGLAGGRSSYNEQFF. DNA of the CDR3: TGTGCCAGCAGCGTAGGTGGACTAGCGGGAGGCCGGAGCTCCTACAATGAGCAGTTCTTC.

This chain's CDR3 is CASSPSNRGVLSGNTIYF. CDR3 in DNA: TGTGCCAGCTCACCATCAAACAGGGGAGTACTCTCTGGAAACACCATATATTTT. The chain recombines TRBV18 with TRBJ1-3, with TRBD1 matching over 7 bases. V lost 2 bases, J lost 0 bases, and 10 bases stayed unmatched. This CDR3 has 18 residues. The V gene's germline CDR1 is KGHSH and CDR2 LQKENI.